These T cell receptor beta chains were read from a single sample in a study of blood T cell repertoires in COVID-19. Measured with immunoSEQ multiplex PCR; TCRdb has only the in-frame clones, and not every one. The sample has 120,000 to 150,000 clones, 70% to 85% seen once; the top ten hold 1.6%. Sequencing was carried out using PBMCs or T cells enriched from blood (not recorded which). These receptors were taken from a young woman who had been exposed to COVID-19. The CDR3 runs from the conserved cysteine through the conserved F or W. The D gene is left open where the match is weak. The size of a clone is reported for some rows only, either as once, few or many, or as a class for expanded clones.

J gene | V gene | D gene | clone size | CDR3 DNA | CDR3 protein
TRBJ2-1 | TRBV2 | . | . | TGTGCCAGCAGCTTAAATGAACAGGGATACAATGAGCAGTTCTTC | CASSLNEQGYNEQFF
TRBJ2-1 | TRBV5-6 | TRBD2 | . | TGTGCCAGCAGCTTGGTCGGGCTAGCGGACTACAATGAGCAGTTCTTC | CASSLVGLADYNEQFF
TRBJ2-4 | TRBV15 | TRBD2 | . | TGTGCCACCAGCAAATTCCAAGGGACGGTAGCGGGAGGCAAAAACATTCAGTACTTC | CATSKFQGTVAGGKNIQYF
TRBJ1-5 | TRBV19 | . | . | TGTGCCAGTAGCTCAACAGGGTTCCTCAATCAGCCCCAGCATTTT | CASSSTGFLNQPQHF
TRBJ2-3 | TRBV10-3 | TRBD2 | once | TGTGCCATCAGGCGGGAGGGCCTCGCAGATACGCAGTATTTT | CAIRREGLADTQYF
TRBJ2-1 | TRBV4-1 | . | . | TGCGCCAGCAGCCAAGCCAGGACTTGGGCCTACAATGAGCAGTTCTTC | CASSQARTWAYNEQFF
TRBJ1-6 | TRBV6-5 | . | few | TGTGCCAGCAGTTACGGGCGAAATTCACCCCTCCACTTT | CASSYGRNSPLHF
TRBJ2-5 | TRBV3-1/TRBV3-2 | TRBD2 | . | TGTGCCAGCAGCCAGGGGACTAGCGGGAGGGCTTTAGGGGAGACCCAGTACTTC | CASSQGTSGRALGETQYF
TRBJ1-2 | TRBV19 | TRBD1 | . | TGTGCCAGTCAGCGGACAGGGGATTTCTATGGCTACACCTTC | CASQRTGDFYGYTF
TRBJ2-5 | TRBV5-5 | TRBD1 | . | TGTGCCAGCAGCTTGTTTGGGACAGTCCAAGAGACCCAGTACTTC | CASSLFGTVQETQYF
TRBJ1-2 | TRBV12-5 | . | . | TGTGCTAGTGGTTCCAACACAGGGTCCCCTGGCTACACCTTC | CASGSNTGSPGYTF
TRBJ1-3 | TRBV4-1 | . | . | TGCGCCAGCAGCCAATTAGAATCACGGAGTGGAAACACCATATATTTT | CASSQLESRSGNTIYF
TRBJ2-7 | TRBV27 | . | . | TGTGCCAGCAGTTTCAGGGACAAAAGCTACGAGCAGTACTTC | CASSFRDKSYEQYF
TRBJ1-5 | TRBV19 | . | . | TGTGCCAGTAGCTTATATTGGGGTGAGCGGACCCAGCATTTT | CASSLYWGERTQHF
TRBJ2-3 | TRBV7-6 | . | few | TGTGCCAGCAGCCGCGGTCCAGATACGCAGTATTTT | CASSRGPDTQYF
TRBJ1-2 | TRBV5-4 | TRBD1 | . | TGTGCCAGCAGCCAAGACAGGGGGCTCGTTGGCTACACCTTC | CASSQDRGLVGYTF
TRBJ2-2 | TRBV5-1 | . | . | TGCGCCAGCAGCTTGGCCAGCGGGCCCGGGGAGCTGTTTTTT | CASSLASGPGELFF
TRBJ2-4 | TRBV18 | . | . | TGTGCCAGCTCAGAGAGTCGGGACATTCAGTACTTC | CASSESRDIQYF
TRBJ2-6 | TRBV4-1 | . | . | TGCGCCAGCAGCCCCACCCCCGGAGGTTCTGGGGCCAACGTCCTGACTTTC | CASSPTPGGSGANVLTF
TRBJ2-7 | TRBV11-2 | TRBD1 | . | TGTGCCAGCAGCACCCAGACAGGGTGGAACGAGCAGTACTTC | CASSTQTGWNEQYF
TRBJ1-2 | TRBV19 | TRBD1 | . | TGTGCCAGTAGTATAACTCGGACAGGGTGGGTCTATGGCTACACCTTC | CASSITRTGWVYGYTF
TRBJ2-5 | TRBV5-1 | . | . | TGCGCCAGCAGGCTAACATTACAGGGTCTAAGGGAGACCCAGTACTTC | CASRLTLQGLRETQYF
TRBJ1-4 | TRBV4-1 | . | . | TGCGCCAGCAGCCAGTCACAGGGTGTTGCAACTAATGAAAAACTGTTTTTT | CASSQSQGVATNEKLFF
TRBJ2-7 | TRBV28 | TRBD2 | . | TGTGCCAGCAGCCGTGGGACTAGCGGAGACTACGAGCAGTACTTC | CASSRGTSGDYEQYF
TRBJ2-1 | TRBV3-1/TRBV3-2 | TRBD2 | . | TGTGCCAGCAGCCAAGATCGGGGGGATCTCAATGAGCAGTTCTTC | CASSQDRGDLNEQFF
TRBJ2-5 | TRBV5-1 | TRBD1 | . | TGCGCCAGCAGCTTGGAACTCGCGGACAGGGGGCCCCAAGAGACCCAGTACTTC | CASSLELADRGPQETQYF
TRBJ2-1 | TRBV5-4 | TRBD2 | . | TGTGCCGCTCATCCGGGGGGAGGGCCCTCCTACAATGAGCAGTTCTTC | CAAHPGGGPSYNEQFF
TRBJ2-3 | TRBV7-9 | TRBD2 | . | TGTGCCAGCAGCTTCGGACTAGCCCCTAGCACAGATACGCAGTATTTT | CASSFGLAPSTDTQYF
TRBJ2-5 | TRBV15 | . | . | TGTGCCACCAGCAGAGATCTAAGCGACGGAGAGACCCAGTACTTC | CATSRDLSDGETQYF
TRBJ1-2 | TRBV7-2 | TRBD1 | . | TGTGCCAGCAGTTATGAAACAGGGGCGCATGGCTACACCTTC | CASSYETGAHGYTF
TRBJ2-7 | TRBV19 | TRBD1 | . | TGTGCCAGTAGTACCGGGACAGGGCAAAACGAGCAGTACTTC | CASSTGTGQNEQYF